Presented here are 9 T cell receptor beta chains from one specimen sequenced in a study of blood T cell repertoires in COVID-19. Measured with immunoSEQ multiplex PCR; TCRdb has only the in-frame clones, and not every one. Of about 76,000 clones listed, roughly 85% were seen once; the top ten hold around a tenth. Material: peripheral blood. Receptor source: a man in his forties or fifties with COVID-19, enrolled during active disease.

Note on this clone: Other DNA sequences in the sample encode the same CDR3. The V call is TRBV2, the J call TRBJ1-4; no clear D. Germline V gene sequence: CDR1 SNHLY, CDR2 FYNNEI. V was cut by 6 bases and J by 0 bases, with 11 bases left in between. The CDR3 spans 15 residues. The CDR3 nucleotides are TGTGCCAGCAGAGCGACGGGTGCAACTAATGAAAAACTGTTTTTT. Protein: CASRATGATNEKLFF.

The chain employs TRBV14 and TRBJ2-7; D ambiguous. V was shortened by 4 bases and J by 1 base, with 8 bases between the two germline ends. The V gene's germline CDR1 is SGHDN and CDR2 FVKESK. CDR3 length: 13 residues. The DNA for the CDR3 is TGTGCCAGCAGCCTATTCGTTTCCTACGAGCAGTACTTC. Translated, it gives CASSLFVSYEQYF.

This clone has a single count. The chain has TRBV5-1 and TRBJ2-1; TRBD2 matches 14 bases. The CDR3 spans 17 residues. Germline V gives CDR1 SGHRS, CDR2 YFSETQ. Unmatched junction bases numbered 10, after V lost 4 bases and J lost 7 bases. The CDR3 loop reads CASSPGLAGAVGNEQFF. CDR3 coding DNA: TGCGCCAGCAGCCCGGGACTAGCGGGAGCGGTAGGAAATGAGCAGTTCTTC.

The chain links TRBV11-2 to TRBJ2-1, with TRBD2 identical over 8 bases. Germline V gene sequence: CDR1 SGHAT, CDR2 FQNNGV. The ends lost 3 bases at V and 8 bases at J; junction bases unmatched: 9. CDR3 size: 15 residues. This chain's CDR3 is CASSFGAGRAYEQFF. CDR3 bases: TGTGCCAGCAGCTTCGGGGCCGGGAGGGCCTATGAGCAGTTCTTC.

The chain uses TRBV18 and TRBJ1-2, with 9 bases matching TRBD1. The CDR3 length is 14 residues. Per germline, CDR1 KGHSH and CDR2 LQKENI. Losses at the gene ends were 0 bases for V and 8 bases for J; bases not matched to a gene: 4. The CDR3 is CASSPPDRGRGYTF. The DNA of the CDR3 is TGTGCCAGCTCACCACCGGACAGGGGTAGAGGCTACACCTTC.

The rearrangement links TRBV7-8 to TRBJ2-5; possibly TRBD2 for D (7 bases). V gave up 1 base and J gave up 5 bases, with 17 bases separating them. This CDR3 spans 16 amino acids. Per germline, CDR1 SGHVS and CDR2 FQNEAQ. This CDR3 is CASSLDGGMGAETQYF. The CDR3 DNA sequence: TGTGCCAGCAGCTTAGACGGGGGGATGGGGGCGGAGACCCAGTACTTC.

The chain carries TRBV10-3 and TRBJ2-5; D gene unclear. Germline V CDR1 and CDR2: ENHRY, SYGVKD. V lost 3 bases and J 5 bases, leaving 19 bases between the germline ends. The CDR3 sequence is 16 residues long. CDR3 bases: TGTGCCATCAGTGATCTAGGCTCCTCCGAGGAGGAGACCCAGTACTTC. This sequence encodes CAISDLGSSEEETQYF.

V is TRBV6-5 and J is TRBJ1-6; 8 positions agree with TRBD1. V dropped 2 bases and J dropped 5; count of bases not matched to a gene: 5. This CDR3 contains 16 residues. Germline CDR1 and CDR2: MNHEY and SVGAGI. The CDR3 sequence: CASSYGQGYDNSPLHF. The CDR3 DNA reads TGTGCCAGCAGTTACGGACAGGGATATGATAATTCACCCCTCCACTTT.

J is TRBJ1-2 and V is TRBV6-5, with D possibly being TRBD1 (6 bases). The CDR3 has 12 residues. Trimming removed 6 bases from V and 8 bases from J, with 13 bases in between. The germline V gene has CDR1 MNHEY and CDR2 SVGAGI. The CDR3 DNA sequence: TGTGCCAGCAGGACGGGACAAGTAGGCTACACCTTC. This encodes CASRTGQVGYTF.